The 7 T cell receptor beta chains reported below all come from one sample, sequenced in a study of cytomegalovirus exposure and HLA in healthy donors. Clones were read by immunoSEQ multiplex PCR, and TCRdb kept only the in-frame ones, dropping some. The sample gives 200,000 to 300,000 clones, 87% of which show up once; 12% is in the top ten. The sample comprised PBMCs. These receptors were taken from a man aged 18 to 35 in good health and CMV-seropositive.

The genes are TRBV6-6 and TRBJ2-3; no definite D call. The V gene's germline CDR1 is MNHNY and CDR2 SVGAGI (reference sequence). This CDR3 has 13 amino acids. The V end was cut by 0 bases, the J end by 0 bases, with 1 base between. The CDR3 reads CASSYSSTDTQYF. DNA of the CDR3: TGTGCCAGCAGTTACTCTAGCACAGATACGCAGTATTTT.

The chain joins TRBV5-1 to TRBJ2-7; maybe TRBD2 (5 bases). Germline loops: CDR1 SGHRS, CDR2 YFSETQ. This CDR3 comprises 14 residues. Trimming took off 4 bases at V and 4 bases at J, with 15 bases between the two ends. CDR3 amino acids: CASSRSGRVYEQYF. The CDR3 DNA is TGCGCCAGCAGCCGGTCGGGGAGAGTTTACGAGCAGTACTTC.

This clone was seen only once. The chain has TRBV27 and TRBJ1-1, with 7 bases aligning to TRBD1. V dropped 10 bases and J dropped 5; count of bases not matched to a gene: 13. CDR3 length: 14 amino acids. Germline CDR1 and CDR2: MNHEY and SMNVEV (reference sequence). The CDR3 here is CATRSIRGRTEAFF. In nucleotides, the CDR3 is TGTGCCACCAGAAGTATCAGGGGGAGAACTGAAGCTTTCTTT.

The gene calls are TRBV6-5 and TRBJ1-3, with D possibly matching TRBD1 (6 bases). The CDR3 has 15 residues. V was clipped by 4 bases and J by 0 bases, with 10 bases between them. The germline gives CDR1 MNHEY, CDR2 SVGAGI. Here the CDR3 DNA reads TGTGCCAGCAGTTTAGGACAGTTCTCTGGAAACACCATATATTTT. Protein sequence: CASSLGQFSGNTIYF.

This chain connects TRBV15 to TRBJ1-2, with D maybe TRBD1 (5 bases). The CDR3 covers 12 residues. Trimming cost V 1 base and J 7 bases, with 7 bases left between them. CDR1 and CDR2 from the germline V gene are LNHNV and YYDKDF (reference sequence). The CDR3 sequence is CATSRAGIGYTF. DNA for the CDR3: TGTGCCACCAGCAGAGCAGGGATTGGCTACACCTTC.

J is TRBJ1-1 and V is TRBV10-3, with a possible D match to TRBD1 (6 bases). Per the germline V gene, CDR1 is ENHRY and CDR2 is SYGVKD. Between the trimmed V and J ends, which lost 6 bases and 0 bases, there was a span of 17 bases. This CDR3 is 16 amino acids long. This CDR3 is CAIRKDRPVMNTEAFF. The CDR3 coding sequence is TGTGCCATCAGGAAGGACAGACCGGTAATGAACACTGAAGCTTTCTTT.

The chain employs TRBV28 and TRBJ1-5; the D is unclear. CDR1 is MDHEN, CDR2 SYDVKM, per germline. V was shortened by 7 bases and J by 0 bases, with 13 bases between the two germline ends. The CDR3 extends over 15 amino acids. CDR3 sequence: CASNRRGNSNQPQHF. The CDR3 DNA is TGTGCCAGCAATCGGAGAGGGAATAGCAATCAGCCCCAGCATTTT.